One and the same sample provided the 24 T cell receptor beta chains below, sequenced in a study of early T cells in non-severe SARS-CoV-2 infection. TCRdb reprocessed the 5' RACE reads with MiXCR, giving one entry per CDR3 protein. The table has roughly 97,000 distinct CDR3 sequences, more than 9.5% seen once. The sample in question was whole blood, obtained at baseline. These receptors originate from an adult who was a healthcare worker with PCR-confirmed SARS-CoV-2 infection or an uninfected control (not recorded which).

The rearrangement joins TRBV9 to TRBJ2-3; D call uncertain. Between the trimmed V and J ends, which lost 3 bases and 6 bases, there was a span of 8 bases. The CDR3 runs to 12 residues. Germline V gene sequence: CDR1 SGDLS, CDR2 YYNGEE. CDR3 loop: CASSEGFDTQYF. In nucleotides, the CDR3 is TGTGCCAGCAGCGAAGGTTTCGATACGCAGTATTTT.

This clonotype has just a few counts. The rearrangement joins TRBV25-1 to TRBJ2-7, with D unresolved. The germline CDR1 and CDR2 sequences are MGHDK and SYGVNS. CDR3 size: 13 residues. Trimming removed 2 bases at V and 2 bases at J, with 7 bases between. Here the CDR3 DNA reads TGTGCCAGCAGTGAAAGTGGACCCTACGAGCAGTACTTC. Protein: CASSESGPYEQYF.

The chain links TRBV27 to TRBJ2-1, with D perhaps assigned TRBD1 or TRBD2 (5 bases each). This CDR3 spans 13 amino acids. CDR1 and CDR2 from the germline V gene are MNHEY and SMNVEV (reference sequence). V dropped 0 bases and J dropped 8 bases, with 8 bases sitting between them. The CDR3 sequence is CASSLSRGDEQFF. In DNA form, the CDR3 reads TGTGCCAGCAGTTTATCGAGAGGGGATGAGCAGTTCTTC.

This clonotype was recorded a few times. V gene TRBV7-2 combines with J gene TRBJ1-5; D is unresolved. V was pared by 6 bases and J by 2 bases, with 8 bases between. The CDR3 has 13 residues. Per the germline V gene, CDR1 is SGHTA and CDR2 is FQGNSA. CDR3 coding DNA: TGTGCCAGCAGTCCAGAGGGCAATCAGCCCCAGCATTTT. Translated: CASSPEGNQPQHF.

This clonotype has a handful of counts. The chain combines TRBV11-2 with TRBJ2-3; 7 nucleotides align to TRBD1. This CDR3 comprises 12 residues. Losses at the gene ends were 0 bases for V and 10 bases for J; bases not matched to a gene: 1. Germline values: CDR1 SGHAT, CDR2 FQNNGV. CDR3 sequence: CASSLDQGAQYF. The CDR3, as DNA: TGTGCCAGCAGCTTAGATCAGGGGGCGCAGTATTTT.

This clonotype was recorded a few times. The rearrangement links TRBV7-9 to TRBJ2-7, with TRBD1 identical over 7 bases. CDR3 size: 13 residues. The germline V gene has CDR1 SEHNR and CDR2 FQNEAQ (reference sequence). V lost 5 bases and J lost 6; bases outside the gene matches: 7. The CDR3, as DNA: TGTGCCAGCAGCAGAGAACGGGACAGCGAGCAGTACTTC. It translates to CASSRERDSEQYF.

The chain's CDR3 is CASSSRHSDTQYF. The CDR3 DNA follows: TGTGCCAGCAGCTCCCGACACTCAGATACGCAGTATTTT. The gene calls are TRBV7-2 and TRBJ2-3; D gene unclear. The V end was cut by 4 bases, the J end by 4 bases, with 9 bases between. The germline CDR1 and CDR2 sequences are SGHTA and FQGNSA. CDR3 length: 13 amino acids.

This chain uses TRBV27 with TRBJ2-3, with TRBD2 as a possible D gene (6 bases). V gave up 6 bases and J gave up 1 base, with 14 bases separating them. The CDR3 is 15 residues long. Germline V gene data show CDR1 as MNHEY and CDR2 as SMNVEV (reference sequence). The CDR3 DNA reads as TGTGCCAGCAGGAGTATGGGCGGGGGCACAGATACGCAGTATTTT. Encoded protein: CASRSMGGGTDTQYF.

The table lists this clonotype with many counts. The gene calls are TRBV7-6 and TRBJ2-1; unclear D gene. This CDR3 region has 17 residues. CDR1 SGHVS and CDR2 FNYEAQ come from the germline V gene. Between the trimmed V and J ends, which lost 2 bases and 0 bases, there was a span of 14 bases. In nucleotides, the CDR3 is TGTGCCAGCAGCTTAATTTCAGGCTACAGCTCCTACAATGAGCAGTTCTTC. The encoded protein is CASSLISGYSSYNEQFF.

This clonotype has a count of ten or more. The rearrangement uses TRBV19 and TRBJ1-4; tentative D call: TRBD1 (5 bases). The CDR3 contains 12 residues. The V and J ends lost 9 bases and 10 bases respectively, with 15 bases between them. The germline gives CDR1 LNHDA, CDR2 SQIVND (reference sequence). CDR3 sequence: CARPGGPGKLFF. DNA of the CDR3: TGTGCCAGACCCGGGGGACCAGGAAAACTGTTTTTT.

This clonotype was seen more than once but under ten times. The rearrangement links TRBV12-3 or TRBV12-4 to TRBJ1-1; perhaps TRBD1 as D (5 bases). V was pared by 7 bases and J by 7 bases, with 10 bases between. CDR3 length: 11 residues. The CDR3 reads CASTGGDEAFF. For the CDR3, the DNA is TGTGCCAGCACCGGAGGGGATGAAGCTTTCTTT.

The CDR3 loop reads CASSPRTGGGEKLFF. CDR3 bases: TGTGCCAGCAGTCCCCGCACAGGGGGCGGTGAAAAACTGTTTTTT. The V call is TRBV12-3 or TRBV12-4, the J call TRBJ1-4, with 9 bases fitting TRBD1. The J segment lost 7 bases and the V segment lost 5 bases, leaving 8 bases of the junction unmatched. The CDR3 runs 15 residues.

Many counts were recorded for this clonotype. The rearrangement links TRBV18 to TRBJ2-5, with TRBD2 matching over 7 bases. From germline, CDR1 is KGHSH and CDR2 LQKENI. V was clipped by 2 bases and J by 3 bases; unmatched bases: 6. CDR3 length equals 15 residues. CDR3 in amino acids: CASSPREGLEETQYF. The DNA of the CDR3 is TGTGCCAGCTCACCAAGAGAAGGACTAGAAGAGACCCAGTACTTC.

This clonotype was observed a few times. The J gene is TRBJ2-7, the V gene TRBV20-1, with 10 nucleotides matching TRBD2. The trim removed 2 bases at V and 8 bases at J, leaving 12 bases unmatched. This CDR3 has 15 residues. Germline loops: CDR1 DFQATT, CDR2 SNEGSKA (reference sequence). CDR3 amino acids: CSARPVGTSVNKQYF. As DNA, the CDR3 is TGCAGTGCTAGACCCGTCGGGACTAGCGTTAATAAGCAGTACTTC.

This clonotype came up many times. The rearrangement uses TRBV6-1 and TRBJ2-5, with 8 bases matching TRBD1. The V gene end was trimmed by 6 bases and the J gene end by 2 bases; junction bases not matched to a gene: 11. The CDR3 runs 16 residues. Per the germline V gene, CDR1 is MNHNS and CDR2 is SASEGT. The CDR3: CASSRNPGQEQETQYF. CDR3 sequence (DNA): TGTGCCAGCAGCCGAAACCCGGGACAGGAGCAAGAGACCCAGTACTTC.

The chain employs TRBV5-1 and TRBJ1-4; D may be TRBD1 (6 bases). Germline V gene sequence: CDR1 SGHRS, CDR2 YFSETQ. The V gene lost 0 bases and the J gene lost 7 bases, with 13 bases spanning the gap. The CDR3 has 15 residues. DNA for the CDR3: TGCGCCAGCAGCTTGGCAGGGGATGGAGTTGAAAAACTGTTTTTT. It specifies CASSLAGDGVEKLFF.

The V call is TRBV7-3, the J call TRBJ2-7, with D possibly being TRBD1 (5 bases). Trimming took 2 bases from V and 5 from J, leaving 16 bases between them. The germline V gene encodes CDR1 SGHTA and CDR2 FQGTGA. The CDR3 contains 15 residues. The CDR3 is CASSLGRAGFDEQYF. Written as DNA, the CDR3 is TGTGCCAGCAGCTTAGGTAGGGCAGGGTTCGACGAGCAGTACTTC.

The rearrangement joins TRBV5-1 to TRBJ1-3; D might be TRBD1 (6 bases). Germline V CDR1 and CDR2: SGHRS, YFSETQ. The length of the CDR3 is 16 residues. The germline V and J ends were trimmed by 0 bases and 0 bases, with 10 bases remaining between them. CDR3 DNA: TGCGCCAGCAGCTTGGCCACAGGGTTCTCTGGAAACACCATATATTTT. Protein sequence: CASSLATGFSGNTIYF.

The genes are TRBV29-1 and TRBJ1-4, with 9 bases identical to TRBD1. V shed 4 bases, J shed 7 bases, and the junction held 7 bases outside the gene matches. This CDR3 has 14 residues. Germline V gene data show CDR1 as SQVTM and CDR2 as ANQGSEA. CDR3 in amino acids: CSVAPGTGSEKLFF. The CDR3 coding sequence is TGCAGCGTTGCTCCCGGGACAGGGAGTGAAAAACTGTTTTTT.

This clonotype was seen at least ten times. The chain has TRBV6-1 and TRBJ2-7; the match to TRBD1 covers 8 bases. From germline, CDR1 is MNHNS and CDR2 SASEGT. V was clipped by 4 bases and J by 7 bases; unmatched bases: 6. CDR3 length equals 13 residues. The CDR3 is CASSGGQGREQYF. CDR3 nucleotides: TGTGCCAGCAGTGGTGGACAGGGAAGAGAGCAGTACTTC.

This clonotype has a handful of counts. The V and J genes are TRBV7-2 and TRBJ1-1, with TRBD1 as a possible D gene (6 bases). V lost 6 bases and J 11 bases, leaving 16 bases between the germline ends. In germline, CDR1 is SGHTA, CDR2 FQGNSA. This CDR3 spans 12 amino acids. CDR3 amino acids: CASRWQQGNAFF. The DNA for the CDR3 is TGTGCCAGCAGATGGCAACAGGGTAACGCTTTCTTT.

J is TRBJ2-7 and V is TRBV7-9; no reliable D call. CDR3 length equals 12 residues. Looked up from germline, CDR1 is SEHNR and CDR2 is FQNEAQ (reference sequence). V gave up 5 bases and J gave up 4 bases, with 9 bases separating them. As DNA, the CDR3 is TGTGCCAGCAGCCCCCCCCGGTACGAGCAGTACTTC. Amino acid sequence: CASSPPRYEQYF. The variable domain in full, completed from reference TRBV7-9 and TRBJ2-7, reads DTGVSQNPRHKITKRGQNVTFRCDPISEHNRLYWYRQTLGQGPEFLTYFQNEAQLEKSRLLSDRFSAERPKGSFSTLEIQRTEQGDSAMYLCASSPPRYEQYFGPGTRLTVT.

The sample holds many counts of this clonotype. V usage is TRBV20-1 and J usage is TRBJ2-5; D is undetermined. This CDR3 has 12 amino acids. CDR1 is DFQATT, CDR2 SNEGSKA, per germline (reference sequence). V gave up 3 bases and J gave up 2 bases, with 7 bases separating them. The CDR3 DNA is TGCAGTGCTAGTCCCCAGCAAGAGACCCAGTACTTC. This codes for CSASPQQETQYF.

This clonotype was observed a handful of times. J is TRBJ1-1 and V is TRBV18; 7 nucleotides align to TRBD1. This CDR3 is built from 14 residues. CDR1 and CDR2 (germline): KGHSH, LQKENI. V gave up 2 bases and J gave up 0 bases; unmatched junction bases: 0. The CDR3 sequence is CASSPGQVNTEAFF. CDR3 nucleotide sequence: TGTGCCAGCTCACCAGGACAGGTGAACACTGAAGCTTTCTTT.